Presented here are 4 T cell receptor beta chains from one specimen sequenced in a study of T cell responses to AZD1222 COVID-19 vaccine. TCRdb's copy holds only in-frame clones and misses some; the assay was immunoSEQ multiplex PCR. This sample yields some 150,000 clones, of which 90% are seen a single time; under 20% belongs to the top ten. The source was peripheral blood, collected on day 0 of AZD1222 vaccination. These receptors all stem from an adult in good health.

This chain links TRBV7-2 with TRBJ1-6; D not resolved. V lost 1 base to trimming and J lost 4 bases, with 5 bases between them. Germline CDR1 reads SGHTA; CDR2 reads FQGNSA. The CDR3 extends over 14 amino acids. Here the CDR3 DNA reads TGTGCCAGCAGCTTAGGCAGATATAATTCACCCCTCCACTTT. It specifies CASSLGRYNSPLHF. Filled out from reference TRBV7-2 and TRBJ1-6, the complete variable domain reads GAGVSQSPSNKVTEKGKDVELRCDPISGHTALYWYRQSLGQGLEFLIYFQGNSAPDKSGLPSDRFSAERTGGSVSTLTIQRTQQEDSAVYLCASSLGRYNSPLHFGNGTRLTVT.

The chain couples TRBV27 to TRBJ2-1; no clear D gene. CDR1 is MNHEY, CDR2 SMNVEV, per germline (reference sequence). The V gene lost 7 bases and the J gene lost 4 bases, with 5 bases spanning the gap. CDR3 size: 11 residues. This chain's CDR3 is CASTGYNEQFF. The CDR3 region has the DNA TGTGCCAGCACGGGTTACAATGAGCAGTTCTTC.

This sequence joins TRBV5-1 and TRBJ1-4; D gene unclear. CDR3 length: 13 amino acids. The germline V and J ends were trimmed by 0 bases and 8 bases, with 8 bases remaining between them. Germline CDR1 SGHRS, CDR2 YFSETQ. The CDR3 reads CASSLGTSEKLFF. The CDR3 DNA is TGCGCCAGCAGCTTGGGGACCTCCGAAAAACTGTTTTTT.

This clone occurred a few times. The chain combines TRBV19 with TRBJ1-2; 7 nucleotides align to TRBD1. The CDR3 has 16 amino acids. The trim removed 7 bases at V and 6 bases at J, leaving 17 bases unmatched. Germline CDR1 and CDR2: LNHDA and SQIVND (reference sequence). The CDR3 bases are TGTGCCAGTACCCCCAGGGGCAGGGGGAATTCCCATGGCTACACCTTC. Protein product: CASTPRGRGNSHGYTF. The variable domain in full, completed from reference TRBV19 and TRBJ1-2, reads DGGITQSPKYLFRKEGQNVTLSCEQNLNHDAMYWYRQDPGQGLRLIYYSQIVNDFQKGDIAEGYSVSREKKESFPLTVTSAQKNPTAFYLCASTPRGRGNSHGYTFGSGTRLTVV.